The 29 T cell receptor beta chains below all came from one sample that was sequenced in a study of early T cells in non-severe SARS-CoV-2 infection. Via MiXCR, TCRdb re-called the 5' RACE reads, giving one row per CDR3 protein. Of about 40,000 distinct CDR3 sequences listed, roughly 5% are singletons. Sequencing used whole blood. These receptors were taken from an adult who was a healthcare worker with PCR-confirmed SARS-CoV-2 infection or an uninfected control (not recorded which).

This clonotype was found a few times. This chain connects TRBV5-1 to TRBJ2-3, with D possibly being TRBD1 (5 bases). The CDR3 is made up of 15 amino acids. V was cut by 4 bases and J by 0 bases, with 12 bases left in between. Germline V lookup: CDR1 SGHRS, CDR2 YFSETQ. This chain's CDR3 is CASSLTGDSTDTQYF. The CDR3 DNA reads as TGCGCCAGCAGCCTAACAGGAGATAGCACAGATACGCAGTATTTT.

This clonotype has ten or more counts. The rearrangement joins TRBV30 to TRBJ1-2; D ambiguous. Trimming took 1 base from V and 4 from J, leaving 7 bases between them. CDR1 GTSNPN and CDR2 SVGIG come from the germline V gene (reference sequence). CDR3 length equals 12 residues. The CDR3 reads CAWSAMTYGYTF. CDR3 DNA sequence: TGTGCCTGGAGTGCCATGACCTATGGCTACACCTTC.

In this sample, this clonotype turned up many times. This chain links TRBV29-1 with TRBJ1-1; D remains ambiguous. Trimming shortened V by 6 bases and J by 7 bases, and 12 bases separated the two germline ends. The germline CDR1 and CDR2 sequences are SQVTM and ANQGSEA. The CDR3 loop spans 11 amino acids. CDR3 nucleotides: TGCAGCGTGGACTCTGGGCGTGAAGCTTTCTTT. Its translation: CSVDSGREAFF.

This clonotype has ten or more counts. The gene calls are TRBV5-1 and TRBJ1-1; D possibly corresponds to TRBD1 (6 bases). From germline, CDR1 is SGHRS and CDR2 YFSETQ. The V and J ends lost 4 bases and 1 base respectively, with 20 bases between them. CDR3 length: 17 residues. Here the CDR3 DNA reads TGCGCCAGCAGCCCGGACGGCAGGGGAACGTCGAACACTGAAGCTTTCTTT. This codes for CASSPDGRGTSNTEAFF.

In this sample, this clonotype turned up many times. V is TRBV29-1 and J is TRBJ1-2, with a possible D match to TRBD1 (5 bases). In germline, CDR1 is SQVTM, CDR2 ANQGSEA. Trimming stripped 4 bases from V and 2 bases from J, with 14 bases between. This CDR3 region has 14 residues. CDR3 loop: CSVGGWGENYGYTF. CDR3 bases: TGCAGCGTTGGGGGATGGGGCGAGAACTATGGCTACACCTTC.

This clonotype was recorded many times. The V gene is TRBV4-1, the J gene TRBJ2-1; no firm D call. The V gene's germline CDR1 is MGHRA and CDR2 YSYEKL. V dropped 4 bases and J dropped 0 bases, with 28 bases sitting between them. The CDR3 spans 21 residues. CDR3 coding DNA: TGCGCCAGCAGCCCTCTCCAGGCCCAGCCACTTCCCCTCAGCTCCTACAATGAGCAGTTCTTC. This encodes CASSPLQAQPLPLSSYNEQFF.

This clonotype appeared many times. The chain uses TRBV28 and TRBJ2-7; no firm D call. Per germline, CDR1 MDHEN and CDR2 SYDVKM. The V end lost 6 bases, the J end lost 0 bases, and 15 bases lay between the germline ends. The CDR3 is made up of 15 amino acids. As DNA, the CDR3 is TGTGCCAGCAGCCTCCCGGTTGGACGCTCCTACGAGCAGTACTTC. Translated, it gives CASSLPVGRSYEQYF.

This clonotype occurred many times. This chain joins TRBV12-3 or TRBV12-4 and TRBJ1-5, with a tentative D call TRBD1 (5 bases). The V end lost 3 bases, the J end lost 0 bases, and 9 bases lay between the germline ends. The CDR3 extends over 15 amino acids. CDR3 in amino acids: CASSFTGHSNQPQHF. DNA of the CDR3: TGTGCCAGCAGTTTTACAGGCCATAGCAATCAGCCCCAGCATTTT.

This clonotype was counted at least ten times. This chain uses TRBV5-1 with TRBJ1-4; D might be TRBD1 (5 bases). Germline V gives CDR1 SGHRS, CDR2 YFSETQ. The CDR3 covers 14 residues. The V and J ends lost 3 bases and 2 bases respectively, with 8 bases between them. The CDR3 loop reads CASSSGDTNEKLFF. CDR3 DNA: TGCGCCAGCAGCTCCGGGGACACTAATGAAAAACTGTTTTTT.

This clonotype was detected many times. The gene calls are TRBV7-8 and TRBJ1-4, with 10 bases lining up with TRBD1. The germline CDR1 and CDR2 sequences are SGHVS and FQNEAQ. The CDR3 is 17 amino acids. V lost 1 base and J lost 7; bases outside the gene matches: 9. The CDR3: CASSLEGQGTRGEKLFF. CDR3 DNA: TGTGCCAGCAGCTTAGAGGGACAGGGGACTCGGGGTGAAAAACTGTTTTTT.

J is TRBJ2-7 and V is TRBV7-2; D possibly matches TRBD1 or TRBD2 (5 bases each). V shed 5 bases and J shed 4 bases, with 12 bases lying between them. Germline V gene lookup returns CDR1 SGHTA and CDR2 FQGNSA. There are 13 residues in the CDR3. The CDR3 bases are TGTGCCAGCAGCCCGAGGTGGGGGTACGAGCAGTACTTC. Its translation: CASSPRWGYEQYF.

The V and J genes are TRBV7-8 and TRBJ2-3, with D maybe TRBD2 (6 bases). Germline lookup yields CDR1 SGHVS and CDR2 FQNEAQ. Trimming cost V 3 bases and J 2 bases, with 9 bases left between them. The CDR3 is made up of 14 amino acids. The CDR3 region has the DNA TGTGCCAGCAGCTTTGGGGGGACCACAGATACGCAGTATTTT. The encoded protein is CASSFGGTTDTQYF.

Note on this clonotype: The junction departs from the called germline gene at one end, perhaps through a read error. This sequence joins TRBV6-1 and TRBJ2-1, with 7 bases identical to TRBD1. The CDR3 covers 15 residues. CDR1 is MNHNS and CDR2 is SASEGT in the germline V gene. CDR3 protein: CVSTEDRTFLPEQFF. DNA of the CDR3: TGTGTCAGCACCGAGGACAGGACTTTCCTACCTGAGCAGTTCTTC.

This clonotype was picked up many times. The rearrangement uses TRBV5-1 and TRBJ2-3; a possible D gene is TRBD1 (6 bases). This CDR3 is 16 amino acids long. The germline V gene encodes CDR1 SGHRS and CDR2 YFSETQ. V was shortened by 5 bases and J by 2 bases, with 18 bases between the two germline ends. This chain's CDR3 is CASRRRGHTDTDTQYF. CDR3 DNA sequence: TGCGCCAGCAGACGTAGGGGACACACCGACACAGATACGCAGTATTTT.

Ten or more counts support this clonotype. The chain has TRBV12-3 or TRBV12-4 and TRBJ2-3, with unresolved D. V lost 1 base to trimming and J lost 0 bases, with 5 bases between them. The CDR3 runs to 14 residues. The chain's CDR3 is CASSLGASTDTQYF. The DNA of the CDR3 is TGTGCCAGCAGTTTAGGTGCTAGCACAGATACGCAGTATTTT.

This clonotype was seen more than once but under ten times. CDR3 coding DNA: TGTGCCAGCAGCCCCCTGGGAGGCAATCAGCCCCAGCATTTT. Protein: CASSPLGGNQPQHF. The chain combines TRBV5-5 with TRBJ1-5; D gene uncertain. The CDR3 contains 14 residues. The germline V and J ends were trimmed by 4 bases and 2 bases, with 10 bases remaining between them. The V gene's germline CDR1 is SGHKS and CDR2 YYEKEE (reference sequence).

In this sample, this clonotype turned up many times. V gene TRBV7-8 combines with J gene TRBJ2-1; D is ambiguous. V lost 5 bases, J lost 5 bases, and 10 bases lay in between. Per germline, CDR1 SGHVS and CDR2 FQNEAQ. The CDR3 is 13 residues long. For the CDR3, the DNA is TGTGCCAGCAGCCCCCAAATGGACAATGAGCAGTTCTTC. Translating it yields CASSPQMDNEQFF.

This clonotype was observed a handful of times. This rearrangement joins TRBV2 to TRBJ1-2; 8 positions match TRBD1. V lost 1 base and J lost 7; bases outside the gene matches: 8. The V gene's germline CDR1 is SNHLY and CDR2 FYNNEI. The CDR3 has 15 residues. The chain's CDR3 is CASSEVAGQGTGYTF. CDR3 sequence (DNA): TGTGCCAGCAGTGAAGTCGCTGGACAGGGAACTGGCTACACCTTC.

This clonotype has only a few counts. The chain's CDR3 is CASSLTGTGIFNEQFF. Here the CDR3 DNA reads TGTGCCAGCAGCTTAACCGGGACAGGGATTTTCAATGAGCAGTTCTTC. The chain combines TRBV7-6 with TRBJ2-1; 9 bases match TRBD1. The CDR3 runs 16 residues. V lost 2 bases to trimming and J lost 6 bases; unmatched junction nucleotides: 8. CDR1 SGHVS and CDR2 FNYEAQ come from the germline V gene.

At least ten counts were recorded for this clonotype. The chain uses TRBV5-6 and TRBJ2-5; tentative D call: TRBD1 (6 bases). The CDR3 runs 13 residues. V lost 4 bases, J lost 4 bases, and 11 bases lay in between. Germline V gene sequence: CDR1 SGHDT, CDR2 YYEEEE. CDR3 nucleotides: TGTGCCAGCAGCCCGGACAGCCTAGAGACCCAGTACTTC. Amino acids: CASSPDSLETQYF.

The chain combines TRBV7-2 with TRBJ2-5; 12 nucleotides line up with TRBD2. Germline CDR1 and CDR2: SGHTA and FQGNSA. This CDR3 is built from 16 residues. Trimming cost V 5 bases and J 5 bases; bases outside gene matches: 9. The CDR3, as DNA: TGTGCCAGCAGCCTGTCTAGCGGGGGGGCCGGTGAGACCCAGTACTTC. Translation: CASSLSSGGAGETQYF.

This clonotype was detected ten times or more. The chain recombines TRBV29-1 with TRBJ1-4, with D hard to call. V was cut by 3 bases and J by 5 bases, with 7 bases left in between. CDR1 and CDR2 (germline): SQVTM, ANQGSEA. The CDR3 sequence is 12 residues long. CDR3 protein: CSVETRNEKLFF. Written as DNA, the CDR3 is TGCAGCGTTGAGACAAGGAATGAAAAACTGTTTTTT.

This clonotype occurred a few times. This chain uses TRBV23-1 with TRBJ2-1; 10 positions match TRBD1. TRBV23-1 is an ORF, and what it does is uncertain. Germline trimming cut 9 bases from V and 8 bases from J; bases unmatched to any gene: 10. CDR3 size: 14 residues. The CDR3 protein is CASSKGDRGDEQFF. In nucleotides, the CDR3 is TGCGCCAGTAGCAAGGGGGACAGGGGCGATGAGCAGTTCTTC.

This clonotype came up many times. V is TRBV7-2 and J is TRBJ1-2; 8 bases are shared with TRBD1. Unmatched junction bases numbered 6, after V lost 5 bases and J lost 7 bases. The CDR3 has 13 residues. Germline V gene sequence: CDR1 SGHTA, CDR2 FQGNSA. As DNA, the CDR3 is TGTGCCAGCAGCCCTGGACAGGGCGGTGGCTACACCTTC. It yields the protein CASSPGQGGGYTF.

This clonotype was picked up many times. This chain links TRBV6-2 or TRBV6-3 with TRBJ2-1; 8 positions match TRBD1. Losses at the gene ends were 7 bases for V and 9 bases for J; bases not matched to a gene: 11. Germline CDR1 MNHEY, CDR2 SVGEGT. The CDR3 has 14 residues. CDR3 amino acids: CASNLGQGWTEQFF. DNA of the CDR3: TGTGCCAGCAACCTAGGACAGGGTTGGACTGAGCAGTTCTTC.

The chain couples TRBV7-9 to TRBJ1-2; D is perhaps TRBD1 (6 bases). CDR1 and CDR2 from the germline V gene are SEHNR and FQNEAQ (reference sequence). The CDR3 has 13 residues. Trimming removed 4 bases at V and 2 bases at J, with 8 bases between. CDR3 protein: CASSYGTNYGYTF. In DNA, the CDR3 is TGTGCCAGCAGCTACGGGACAAACTATGGCTACACCTTC.

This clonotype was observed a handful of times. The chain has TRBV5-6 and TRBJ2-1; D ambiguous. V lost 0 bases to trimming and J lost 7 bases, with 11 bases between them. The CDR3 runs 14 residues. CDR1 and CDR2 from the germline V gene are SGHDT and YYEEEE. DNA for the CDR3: TGTGCCAGCAGCTTGGGAAGATTTCGGAATGAGCAGTTCTTC. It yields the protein CASSLGRFRNEQFF.

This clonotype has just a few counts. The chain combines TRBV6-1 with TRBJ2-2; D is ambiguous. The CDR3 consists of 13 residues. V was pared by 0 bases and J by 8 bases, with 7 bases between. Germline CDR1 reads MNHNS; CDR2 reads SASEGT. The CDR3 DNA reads TGTGCCAGCAGTGAAGCCCTGGAGGGGGAGCTGTTTTTT. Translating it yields CASSEALEGELFF.

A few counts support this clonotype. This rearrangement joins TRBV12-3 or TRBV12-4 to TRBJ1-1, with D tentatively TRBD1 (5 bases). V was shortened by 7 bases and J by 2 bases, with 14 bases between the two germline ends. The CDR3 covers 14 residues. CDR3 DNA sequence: TGTGCCAGCACCATATGGGGGACCAACACTGAAGCTTTCTTT. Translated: CASTIWGTNTEAFF.